This TCR beta chain is from a study of T cell responses to AZD1222 COVID-19 vaccine. The study pooled second doses at about 4 or about 12 weeks. V was shortened by 2 bases and J by 6 bases, with 11 bases between the two germline ends. Germline V gene sequence: CDR1 MNHNS, CDR2 SASEGT. The CDR3 consists of 13 residues. Clones were sequenced by immunoSEQ multiplex PCR, and TCRdb holds only the in-frame ones, with some missing. Here the sample spans about 110,000 clones, around 87% being singletons. This chain connects TRBV6-1 to TRBJ2-7, with D unresolved. The material was peripheral blood, obtained 28 days after the second AZD1222 dose. The receptor's source is an adult who received the AZD1222 COVID-19 vaccine. The CDR3 sequence is CASSESIGFEQYF. Written as DNA, the CDR3 is TGTGCCAGCAGTGAATCAATTGGGTTCGAGCAGTACTTC.